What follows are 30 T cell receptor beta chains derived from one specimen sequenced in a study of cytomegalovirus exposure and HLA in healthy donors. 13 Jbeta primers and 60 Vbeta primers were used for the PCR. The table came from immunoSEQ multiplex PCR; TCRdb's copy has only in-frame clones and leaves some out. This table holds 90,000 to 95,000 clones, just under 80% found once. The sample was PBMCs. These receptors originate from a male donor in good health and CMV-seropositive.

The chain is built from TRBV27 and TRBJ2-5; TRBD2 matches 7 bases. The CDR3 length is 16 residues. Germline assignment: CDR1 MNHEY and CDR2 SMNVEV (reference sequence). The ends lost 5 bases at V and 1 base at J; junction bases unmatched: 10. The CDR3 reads CASSLAAAGVQETQYF. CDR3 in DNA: TGTGCCAGCAGTCTAGCGGCCGCGGGAGTCCAAGAGACCCAGTACTTC.

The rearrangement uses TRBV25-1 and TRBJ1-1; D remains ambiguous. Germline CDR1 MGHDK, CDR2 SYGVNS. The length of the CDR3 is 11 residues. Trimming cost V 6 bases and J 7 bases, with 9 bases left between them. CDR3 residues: CASRTGVEAFF. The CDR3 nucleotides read TGTGCCAGCAGAACGGGAGTTGAAGCTTTCTTT.

In nucleotides, the CDR3 is TGTGCCAGCAGTGTCCGCGGTGGGGGCAGGGAGACCCAGTACTTC. Protein product: CASSVRGGGRETQYF. The rearrangement links TRBV25-1 to TRBJ2-5; weak D call: TRBD1 (6 bases). V was pared by 4 bases and J by 5 bases, with 17 bases between. The CDR3 length is 15 residues. Germline CDR1 reads MGHDK; CDR2 reads SYGVNS.

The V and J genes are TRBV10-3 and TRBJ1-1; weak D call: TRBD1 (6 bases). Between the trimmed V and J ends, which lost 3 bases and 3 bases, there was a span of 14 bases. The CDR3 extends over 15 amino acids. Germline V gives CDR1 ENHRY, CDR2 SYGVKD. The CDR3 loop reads CAISDPGHPYTEAFF. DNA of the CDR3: TGTGCCATCAGTGATCCGGGACACCCTTACACTGAAGCTTTCTTT.

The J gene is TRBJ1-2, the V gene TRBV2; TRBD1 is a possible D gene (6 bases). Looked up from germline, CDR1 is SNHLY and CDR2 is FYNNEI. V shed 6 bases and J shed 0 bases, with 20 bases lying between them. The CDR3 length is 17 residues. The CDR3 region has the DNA TGTGCCAGCAGCGCTAGCACCCTACAGGGAGCTAACTATGGCTACACCTTC. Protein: CASSASTLQGANYGYTF.

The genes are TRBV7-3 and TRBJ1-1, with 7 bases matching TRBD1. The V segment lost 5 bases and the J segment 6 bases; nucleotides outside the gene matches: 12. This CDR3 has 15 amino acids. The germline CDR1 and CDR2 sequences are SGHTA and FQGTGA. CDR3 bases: TGTGCCAGCAGCAAGACAGGGAGCCTAGGCGCTGAAGCTTTCTTT. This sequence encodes CASSKTGSLGAEAFF.

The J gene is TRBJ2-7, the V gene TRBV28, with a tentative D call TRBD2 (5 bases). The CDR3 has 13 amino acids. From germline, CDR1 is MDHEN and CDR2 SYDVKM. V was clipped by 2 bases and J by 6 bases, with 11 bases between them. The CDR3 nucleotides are TGTGCCAGCAGTTTACGCAGCCGGGGCGAGCAGTACTTC. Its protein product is CASSLRSRGEQYF.

This CDR3 reads CASSLTSGRVGDEQFF. CDR3 coding DNA: TGCGCCAGCAGCTTGACTAGCGGGAGGGTCGGCGATGAGCAGTTCTTC. The genes are TRBV5-1 and TRBJ2-1; 13 nucleotides align to TRBD2. From germline, CDR1 is SGHRS and CDR2 YFSETQ. V shed 1 base and J 8 bases; nucleotides not matched to a gene: 6. The CDR3 has 16 residues. Full variable domain (outside the CDR3, taken from reference TRBV5-1 and TRBJ2-1): KAGVTQTPRYLIKTRGQQVTLSCSPISGHRSVSWYQQTPGQGLQFLFEYFSETQRNKGNFPGRFSGRQFSNSRSEMNVSTLELGDSALYLCASSLTSGRVGDEQFFGPGTRLTVL.

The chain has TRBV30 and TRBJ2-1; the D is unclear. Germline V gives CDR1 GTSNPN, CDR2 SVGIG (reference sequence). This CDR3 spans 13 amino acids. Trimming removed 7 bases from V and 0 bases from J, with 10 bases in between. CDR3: CALTADSYNEQFF. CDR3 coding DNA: TGTGCCTTAACAGCCGACTCCTACAATGAGCAGTTCTTC.

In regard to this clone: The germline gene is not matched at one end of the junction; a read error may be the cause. CDR3 DNA: TGTTCCAGCAGACTAACAGGGGTCGAGCAGTTCTTC. It specifies CSSRLTGVEQFF. The V gene is TRBV7-9, the J gene TRBJ2-1; 7 bases are a match to TRBD1. The CDR3 consists of 12 residues. CDR1 and CDR2 (germline): SEHNR, FQNEAQ (reference sequence).

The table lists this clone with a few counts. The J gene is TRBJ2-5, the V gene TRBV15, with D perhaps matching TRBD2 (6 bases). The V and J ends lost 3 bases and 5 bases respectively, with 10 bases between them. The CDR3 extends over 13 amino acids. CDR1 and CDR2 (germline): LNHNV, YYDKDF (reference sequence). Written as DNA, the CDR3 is TGTGCCACCAGCAGCACCGCGGGGGAGACCCAGTACTTC. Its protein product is CATSSTAGETQYF.

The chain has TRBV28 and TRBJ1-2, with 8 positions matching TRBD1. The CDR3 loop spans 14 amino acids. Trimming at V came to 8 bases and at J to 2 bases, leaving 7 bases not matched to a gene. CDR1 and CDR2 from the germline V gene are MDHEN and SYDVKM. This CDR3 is CASVSGGANYGYTF. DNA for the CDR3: TGTGCCAGCGTGTCAGGGGGCGCAAACTATGGCTACACCTTC.

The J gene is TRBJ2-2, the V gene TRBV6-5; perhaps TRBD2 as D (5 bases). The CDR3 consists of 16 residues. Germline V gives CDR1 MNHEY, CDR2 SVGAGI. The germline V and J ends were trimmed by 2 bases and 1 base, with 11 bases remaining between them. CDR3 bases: TGTGCCAGCAGTTACCCACCAACTAGGAACACCGGGGAGCTGTTTTTT. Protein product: CASSYPPTRNTGELFF.

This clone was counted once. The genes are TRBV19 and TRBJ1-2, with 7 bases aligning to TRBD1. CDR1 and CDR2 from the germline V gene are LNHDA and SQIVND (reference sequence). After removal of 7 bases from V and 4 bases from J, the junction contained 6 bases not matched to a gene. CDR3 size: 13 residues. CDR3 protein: CASKDRTSYGYTF. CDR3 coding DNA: TGTGCCAGTAAGGACAGGACCTCCTATGGCTACACCTTC.

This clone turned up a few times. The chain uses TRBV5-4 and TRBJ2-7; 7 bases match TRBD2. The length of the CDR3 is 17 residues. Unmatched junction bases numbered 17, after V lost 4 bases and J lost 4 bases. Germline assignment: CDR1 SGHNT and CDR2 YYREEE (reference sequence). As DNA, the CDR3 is TGTGCCAGCAGCCCGCCCCCCGGTCGAGCGGGGATATACGAGCAGTACTTC. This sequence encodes CASSPPPGRAGIYEQYF. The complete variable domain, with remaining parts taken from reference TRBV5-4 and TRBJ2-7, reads ETGVTQSPTHLIKTRGQQVTLRCSSQSGHNTVSWYQQALGQGPQFIFQYYREEENGRGNFPPRFSGLQFPNYSSELNVNALELDDSALYLCASSPPPGRAGIYEQYFGPGTRLTVT.

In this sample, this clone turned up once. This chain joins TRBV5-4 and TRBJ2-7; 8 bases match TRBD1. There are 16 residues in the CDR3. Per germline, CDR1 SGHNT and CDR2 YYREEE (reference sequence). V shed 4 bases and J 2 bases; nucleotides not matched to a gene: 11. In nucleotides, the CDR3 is TGTGCCAGCAGCCCTATCGAGACAGGGGCCACCTACGAGCAGTACTTC. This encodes CASSPIETGATYEQYF.

The CDR3 is CASSDPGLATDTQYF. CDR3 nucleotide sequence: TGTGCCAGCAGCGATCCGGGACTAGCTACAGATACGCAGTATTTT. V gene TRBV6-5 combines with J gene TRBJ2-3, with 9 positions matching TRBD2. The CDR3 runs 15 residues. The germline gives CDR1 MNHEY, CDR2 SVGAGI. V was clipped by 6 bases and J by 3 bases; unmatched bases: 7.

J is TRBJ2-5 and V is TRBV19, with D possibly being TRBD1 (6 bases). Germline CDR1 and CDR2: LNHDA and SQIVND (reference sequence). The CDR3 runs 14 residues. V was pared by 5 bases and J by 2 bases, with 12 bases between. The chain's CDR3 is CASSPRDTQETQYF. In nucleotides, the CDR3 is TGTGCCAGTAGTCCGAGGGACACTCAAGAGACCCAGTACTTC.

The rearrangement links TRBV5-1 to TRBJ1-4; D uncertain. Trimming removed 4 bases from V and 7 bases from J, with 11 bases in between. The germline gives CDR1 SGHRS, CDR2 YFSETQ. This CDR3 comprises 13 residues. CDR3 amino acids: CASSPGESEKLFF. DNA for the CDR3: TGCGCCAGCAGCCCCGGAGAATCTGAAAAACTGTTTTTT.

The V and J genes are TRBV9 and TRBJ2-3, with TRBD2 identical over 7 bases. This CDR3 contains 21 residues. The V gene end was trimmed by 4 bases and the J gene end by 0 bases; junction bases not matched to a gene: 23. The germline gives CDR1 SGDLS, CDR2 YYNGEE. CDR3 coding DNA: TGTGCCAGCAGCCCGGGGGGTCCAGCGGGGCGCCGCAGCGGTAGCACAGATACGCAGTATTTT. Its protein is CASSPGGPAGRRSGSTDTQYF.

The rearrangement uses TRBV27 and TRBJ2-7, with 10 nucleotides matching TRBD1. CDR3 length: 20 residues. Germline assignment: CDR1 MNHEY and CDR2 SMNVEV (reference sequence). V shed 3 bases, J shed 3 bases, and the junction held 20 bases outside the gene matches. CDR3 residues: CASSFSPGQGRRRDLYEQYF. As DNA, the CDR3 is TGTGCCAGCAGTTTTAGTCCGGGACAGGGGCGCCGACGGGACCTCTACGAGCAGTACTTC.

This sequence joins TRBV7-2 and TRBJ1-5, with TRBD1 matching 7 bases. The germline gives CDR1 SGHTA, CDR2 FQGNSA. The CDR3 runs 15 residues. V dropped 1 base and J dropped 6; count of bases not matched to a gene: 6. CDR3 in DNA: TGTGCCAGCAGCTTAGGACAGGGCGTAGGTCAGCCCCAGCATTTT. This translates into CASSLGQGVGQPQHF.

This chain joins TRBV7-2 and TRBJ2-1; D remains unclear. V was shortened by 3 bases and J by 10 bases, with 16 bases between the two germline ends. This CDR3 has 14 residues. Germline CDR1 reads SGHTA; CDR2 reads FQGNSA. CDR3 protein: CASSFGTNHIEQFF. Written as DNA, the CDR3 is TGTGCCAGCAGCTTTGGTACAAACCACATCGAGCAGTTCTTC.

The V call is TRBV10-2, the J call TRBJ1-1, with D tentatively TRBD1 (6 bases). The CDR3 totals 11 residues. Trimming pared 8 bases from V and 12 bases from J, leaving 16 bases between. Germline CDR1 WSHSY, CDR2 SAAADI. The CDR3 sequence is CASLEGGWTFF. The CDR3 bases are TGCGCCAGCCTCGAGGGGGGGTGGACTTTCTTT.

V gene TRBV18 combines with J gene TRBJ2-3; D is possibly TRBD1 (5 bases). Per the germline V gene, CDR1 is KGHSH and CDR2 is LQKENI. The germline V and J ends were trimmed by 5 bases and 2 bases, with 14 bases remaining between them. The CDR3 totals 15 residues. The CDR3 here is CASSGYQGSTDTQYF. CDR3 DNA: TGTGCCAGCTCAGGGTATCAGGGATCCACAGATACGCAGTATTTT.

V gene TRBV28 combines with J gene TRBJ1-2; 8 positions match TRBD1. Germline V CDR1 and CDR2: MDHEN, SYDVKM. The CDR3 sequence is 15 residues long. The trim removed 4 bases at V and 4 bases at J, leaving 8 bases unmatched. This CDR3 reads CASSYGDRPFYGYTF. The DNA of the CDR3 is TGTGCCAGCAGTTATGGGGACAGGCCCTTCTATGGCTACACCTTC.

The CDR3 DNA follows: TGTGCCAGCAGCTTAGCGGACAGCAATGAGCAGTTCTTC. Its translation: CASSLADSNEQFF. V and J are TRBV7-8 and TRBJ2-1; D is perhaps TRBD1 (6 bases). The V end lost 0 bases, the J end lost 6 bases, and 6 bases lay between the germline ends. The CDR3 length is 13 residues. The germline V gene has CDR1 SGHVS and CDR2 FQNEAQ. Combining the CDR3 with reference TRBV7-8 and TRBJ2-1 gives the whole variable domain GAGVSQSPRYKVAKRGQDVALRCDPISGHVSLFWYQQALGQGPEFLTYFQNEAQLDKSGLPSDRFFAERPEGSVSTLKIQRTQQEDSAVYLCASSLADSNEQFFGPGTRLTVL.

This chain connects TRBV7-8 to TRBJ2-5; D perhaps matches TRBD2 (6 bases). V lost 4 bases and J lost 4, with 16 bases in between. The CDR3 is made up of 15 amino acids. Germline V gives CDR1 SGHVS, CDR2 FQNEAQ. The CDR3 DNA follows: TGTGCCAGCAGCTCTGGTCCGGGACTCCCAGAGACCCAGTACTTC. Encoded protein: CASSSGPGLPETQYF.

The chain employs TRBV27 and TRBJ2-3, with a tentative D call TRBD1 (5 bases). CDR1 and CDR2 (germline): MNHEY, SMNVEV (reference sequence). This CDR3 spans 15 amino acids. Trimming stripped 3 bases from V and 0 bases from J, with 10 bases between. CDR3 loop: CASSFADRSTDTQYF. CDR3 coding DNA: TGTGCCAGCAGTTTCGCCGACAGAAGCACAGATACGCAGTATTTT.

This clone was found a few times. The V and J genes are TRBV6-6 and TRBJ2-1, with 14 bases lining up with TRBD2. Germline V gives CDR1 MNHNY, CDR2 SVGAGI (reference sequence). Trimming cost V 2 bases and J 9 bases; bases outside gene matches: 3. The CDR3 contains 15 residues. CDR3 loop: CASSYGTSGSGEQFF. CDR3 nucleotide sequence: TGTGCCAGCAGTTACGGGACTAGCGGGAGTGGTGAGCAGTTCTTC.